Below, 7 T cell receptor beta chains from the same sample are listed, as sequenced in a study of regulatory T cells in long-lasting Graves disease. Time point of the sample: newly diagnosed GD, antithyroid drugs for less than 3 months. After RNA was extracted from PBMCs, the TCR library was made from it. Researchers made TCR beta libraries by using iRepertoire HTBI primers and running Arm-PCR on CDR3 regions. Each CDR3 protein gets one entry after TCRdb re-called the multiplex PCR reads with MiXCR. The sample has hundreds of thousands of distinct CDR3 sequences, around 13% seen once; the top ten hold about 8.9%. These data were also reused for a study on T cells in Graves' hyperthyroidism and ophthalmopathy.

The material was peripheral blood mononuclear cells (PBMCs), obtained at new diagnosis, from a patient treated with antithyroid drugs. Receptor source: a woman younger than 45 with Graves disease.

In this sample, this clonotype turned up many times. V is TRBV28 and J is TRBJ1-1; no reliable D call. The V end lost 8 bases, the J end lost 3 bases, and 22 bases lay between the germline ends. This CDR3 contains 16 residues. Germline lookup yields CDR1 MDHEN and CDR2 SYDVKM. DNA of the CDR3: TGTGCCAGCTTAAAAGGGAGAACAGTCCCCTACACTGAAGCTTTCTTT. Its translation is CASLKGRTVPYTEAFF.

Turning to this clonotype: A clone one base away is much larger, so this may be a read error. The gene calls are TRBV27 and TRBJ2-1; TRBD1 matches 9 bases. V was pared by 2 bases and J by 10 bases, with 9 bases of the junction left unmatched. This CDR3 spans 15 amino acids. The germline V gene encodes CDR1 MNHEY and CDR2 SMNVEV (reference sequence). CDR3 residues: CASSLTGGLVYEQFF. Written as DNA, the CDR3 is TGTGCCAGCAGTTTAACAGGGGGCCTCGTCTACGAGCAGTTCTTC.

This clonotype showed up just once. A far bigger clonotype differs at one base, so this is likely a read error. The chain has TRBV11-3 and TRBJ1-1; D is possibly TRBD1 (5 bases). V was shortened by 10 bases and J by 2 bases, with 17 bases between the two germline ends. Germline CDR1 SGHNT, CDR2 YENEEA. CDR3 length: 14 residues. CDR3 region: CANSSIGGNTEAFF. The CDR3 DNA reads TGTGCCAACAGTTCCATCGGGGGAAACACTGAAGCTTTCTTT. Using reference TRBV11-3 and TRBJ1-1 for the parts outside the CDR3, the full variable domain is EAGVVQSPRYKIIEKKQPVAFWCNPISGHNTLYWYLQNLGQGPELLIRYENEEAVDDSQLPKDRFSAERLKGVDSTLKIQPAELGDSAVYLCANSSIGGNTEAFFGQGTRLTVV.

The CDR3, as DNA: TGTGCCAGCAGCCGGAGGTCCGGGACTCCGCAAGAGACCCAGTACTTC. Amino acid sequence: CASSRRSGTPQETQYF. The chain uses TRBV7-8 and TRBJ2-5; a weak D match, TRBD2 (6 bases). Between the trimmed V and J ends, which lost 5 bases and 2 bases, there was a span of 18 bases. CDR1 and CDR2 from the germline V gene are SGHVS and FQNEAQ. CDR3 length: 16 amino acids.

The genes are TRBV2 and TRBJ2-4, with D perhaps TRBD1 (5 bases). Germline-derived CDR1 and CDR2 are SNHLY and FYNNEI. Trimming removed 7 bases from V and 0 bases from J, with 13 bases in between. The length of the CDR3 is 15 residues. The CDR3 sequence: CASIPNRKAKNIQYF. Here the CDR3 DNA reads TGTGCCAGCATCCCGAACAGGAAAGCCAAAAACATTCAGTACTTC.

This clonotype has a count of ten or more. The J gene is TRBJ1-2, the V gene TRBV30, with D perhaps matching TRBD1 (6 bases). The germline V gene encodes CDR1 GTSNPN and CDR2 SVGIG (reference sequence). The V gene lost 1 base and the J gene lost 6 bases, with 12 bases spanning the gap. The CDR3 has 13 amino acids. The CDR3 spells CAWSADRTNGYTF. The CDR3 DNA reads TGTGCCTGGAGTGCAGACAGGACAAATGGCTACACCTTC.

This clonotype occurred many times. The chain uses TRBV28 and TRBJ2-5, with D hard to call. V lost 3 bases, J lost 6 bases, and 14 bases lay in between. The CDR3 contains 14 residues. Germline assignment: CDR1 MDHEN and CDR2 SYDVKM. Here the CDR3 DNA reads TGTGCCAGCAGTTTGGGCAGTCCCCGGAAGACCCAGTACTTC. Translated: CASSLGSPRKTQYF.